This T cell receptor (beta chain) was sequenced in a study of response to subunit inactivated influenza vaccine. With respect to this clonotype: What it binds is not known.

TCRdb reprocessed the RT-PCR reads with MiXCR, giving one entry per CDR3 protein. The sample comprises 650,000 to 850,000 distinct CDR3 sequences, approximately 14% of which are singletons, and 5.5% to 7% rests with the top ten. Study findings and constraints: Each seasonal flu vaccination may recruit only limited new T cells, authors suggested.

From germline, CDR1 is SGHRS and CDR2 YFSETQ. Trimming cost V 5 bases and J 2 bases; bases outside gene matches: 9. The CDR3 loop spans 16 amino acids. The sample in question was PBMCs from blood, obtained roughly 2 weeks before vaccination. The chain combines TRBV5-1 with TRBJ2-1, with TRBD2 identical over 8 bases. This clonotype originated in a man aged 50-59 years who received an inactivated influenza vaccine. CDR3 in amino acids: CASSGVGGRTYNEQFF. In DNA, the CDR3 is TGCGCCAGCAGTGGGGTCGGCGGGAGGACCTACAATGAGCAGTTCTTC.